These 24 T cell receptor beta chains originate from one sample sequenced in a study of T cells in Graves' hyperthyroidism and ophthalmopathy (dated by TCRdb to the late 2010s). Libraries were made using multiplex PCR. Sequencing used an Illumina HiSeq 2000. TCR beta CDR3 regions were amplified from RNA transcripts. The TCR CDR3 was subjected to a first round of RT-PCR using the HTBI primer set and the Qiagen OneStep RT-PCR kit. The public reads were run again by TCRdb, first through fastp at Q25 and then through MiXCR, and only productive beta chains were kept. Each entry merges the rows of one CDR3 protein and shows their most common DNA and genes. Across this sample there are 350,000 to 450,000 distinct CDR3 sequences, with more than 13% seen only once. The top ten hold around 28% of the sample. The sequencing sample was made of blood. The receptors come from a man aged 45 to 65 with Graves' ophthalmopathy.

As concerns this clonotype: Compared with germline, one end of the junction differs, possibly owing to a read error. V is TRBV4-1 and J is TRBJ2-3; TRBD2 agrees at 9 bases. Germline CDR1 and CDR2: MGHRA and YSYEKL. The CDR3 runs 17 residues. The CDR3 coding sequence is TGCACCAGCAGCCGTGAGAATTTAGCGGGAGCCACAGATACGCAGTATTTT. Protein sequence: CTSSRENLAGATDTQYF.

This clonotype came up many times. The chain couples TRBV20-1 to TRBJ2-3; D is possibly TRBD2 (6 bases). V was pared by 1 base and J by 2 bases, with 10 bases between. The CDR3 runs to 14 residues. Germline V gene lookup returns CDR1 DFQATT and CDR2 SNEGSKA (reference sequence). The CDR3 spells CSARGDLHTDTQYF. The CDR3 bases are TGCAGTGCTAGAGGGGACTTACACACAGATACGCAGTATTTT.

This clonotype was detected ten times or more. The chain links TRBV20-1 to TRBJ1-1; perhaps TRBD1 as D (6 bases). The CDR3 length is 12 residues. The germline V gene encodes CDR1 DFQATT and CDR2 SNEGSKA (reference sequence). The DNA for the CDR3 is TGCAGCCGCGTCGCAGGGGACACTGAAGCTTTCTTT. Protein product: CSRVAGDTEAFF.

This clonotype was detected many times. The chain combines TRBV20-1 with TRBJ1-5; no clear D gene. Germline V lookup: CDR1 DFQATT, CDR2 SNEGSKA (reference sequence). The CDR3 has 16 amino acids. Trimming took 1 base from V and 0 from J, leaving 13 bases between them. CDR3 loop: CSARARPGNSNQPQHF. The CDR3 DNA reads TGCAGTGCTAGAGCCCGGCCAGGTAATAGCAATCAGCCCCAGCATTTT.

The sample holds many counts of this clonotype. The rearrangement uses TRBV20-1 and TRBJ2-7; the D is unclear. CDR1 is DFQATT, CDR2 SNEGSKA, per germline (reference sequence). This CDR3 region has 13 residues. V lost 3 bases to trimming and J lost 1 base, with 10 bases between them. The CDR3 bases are TGCAGTGCTAGCCCCGGGCCGTCCTACGAGCAGTACTTC. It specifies CSASPGPSYEQYF.

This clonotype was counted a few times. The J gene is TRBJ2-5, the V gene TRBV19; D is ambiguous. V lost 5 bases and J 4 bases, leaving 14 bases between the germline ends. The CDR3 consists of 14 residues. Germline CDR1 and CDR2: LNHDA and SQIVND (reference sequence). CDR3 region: CASSLTFQGETQYF. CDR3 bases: TGTGCCAGTAGTTTGACTTTTCAAGGAGAGACCCAGTACTTC.

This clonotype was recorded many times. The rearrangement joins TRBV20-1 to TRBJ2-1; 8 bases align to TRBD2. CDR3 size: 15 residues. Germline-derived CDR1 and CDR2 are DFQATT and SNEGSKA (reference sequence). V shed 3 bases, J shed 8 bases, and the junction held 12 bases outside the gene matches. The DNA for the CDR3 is TGCAGTGCTAGTCTAGCGGGCAAGAGGCGCGATGAGCAGTTCTTC. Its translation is CSASLAGKRRDEQFF.

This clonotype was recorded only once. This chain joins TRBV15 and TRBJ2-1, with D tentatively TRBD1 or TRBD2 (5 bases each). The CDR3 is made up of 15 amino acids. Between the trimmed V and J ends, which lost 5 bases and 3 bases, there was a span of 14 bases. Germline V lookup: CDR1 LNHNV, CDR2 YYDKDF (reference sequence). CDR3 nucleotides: TGTGCCACCAGCCCCAGAGCGAGGGGCTACAATGAGCAGTTCTTC. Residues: CATSPRARGYNEQFF.

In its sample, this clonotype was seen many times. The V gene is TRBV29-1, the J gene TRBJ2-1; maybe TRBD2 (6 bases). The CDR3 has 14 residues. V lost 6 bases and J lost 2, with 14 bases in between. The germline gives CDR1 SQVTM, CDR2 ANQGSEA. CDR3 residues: CSVAQRAAYNEQFF. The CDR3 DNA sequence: TGCAGCGTAGCCCAGCGGGCAGCCTACAATGAGCAGTTCTTC.

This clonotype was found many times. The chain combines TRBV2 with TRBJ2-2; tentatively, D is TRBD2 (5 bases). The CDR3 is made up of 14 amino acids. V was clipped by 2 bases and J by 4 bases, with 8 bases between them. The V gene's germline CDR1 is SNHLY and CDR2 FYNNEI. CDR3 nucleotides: TGTGCCAGCAGTGAAAAGAGGGCCACCGGGGAGCTGTTTTTT. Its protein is CASSEKRATGELFF.

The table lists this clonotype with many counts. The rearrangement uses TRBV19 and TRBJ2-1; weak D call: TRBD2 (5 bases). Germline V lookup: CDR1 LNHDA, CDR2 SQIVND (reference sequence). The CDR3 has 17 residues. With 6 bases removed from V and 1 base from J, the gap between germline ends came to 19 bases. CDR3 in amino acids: CASRGKTTAVSYNEQFF. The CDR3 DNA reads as TGTGCCAGTAGGGGGAAGACTACAGCGGTGTCCTACAATGAGCAGTTCTTC.

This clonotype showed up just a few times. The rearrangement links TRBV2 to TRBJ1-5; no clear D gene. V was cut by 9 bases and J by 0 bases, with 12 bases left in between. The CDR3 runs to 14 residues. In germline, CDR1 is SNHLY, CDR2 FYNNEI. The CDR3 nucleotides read TGTGCCAGTGGCGCCACCCATAGCAATCAGCCCCAGCATTTT. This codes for CASGATHSNQPQHF.

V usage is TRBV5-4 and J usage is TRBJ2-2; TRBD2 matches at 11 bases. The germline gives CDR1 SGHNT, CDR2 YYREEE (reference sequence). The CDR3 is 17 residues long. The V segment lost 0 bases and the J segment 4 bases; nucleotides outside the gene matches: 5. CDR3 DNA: TGTGCCAGCAGCTTGGGTAGTAGCGGGAGGGCCACCGGGGAGCTGTTTTTT. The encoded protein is CASSLGSSGRATGELFF. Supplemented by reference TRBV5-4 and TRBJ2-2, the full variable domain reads ETGVTQSPTHLIKTRGQQVTLRCSSQSGHNTVSWYQQALGQGPQFIFQYYREEENGRGNFPPRFSGLQFPNYSSELNVNALELDDSALYLCASSLGSSGRATGELFFGEGSRLTVL.

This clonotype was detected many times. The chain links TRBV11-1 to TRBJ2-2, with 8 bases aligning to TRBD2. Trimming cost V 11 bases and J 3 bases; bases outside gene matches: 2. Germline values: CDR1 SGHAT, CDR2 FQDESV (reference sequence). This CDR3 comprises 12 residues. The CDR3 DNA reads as TGTGCCGCGGGGGGCTACACCGGGGAGCTGTTTTTT. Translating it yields CAAGGYTGELFF.

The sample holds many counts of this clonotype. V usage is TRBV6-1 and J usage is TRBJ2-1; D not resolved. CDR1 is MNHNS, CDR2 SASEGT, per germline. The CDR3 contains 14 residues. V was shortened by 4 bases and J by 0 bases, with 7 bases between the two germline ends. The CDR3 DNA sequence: TGTGCCAGCAGTGGCCCGAGCTCCTACAATGAGCAGTTCTTC. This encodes CASSGPSSYNEQFF.

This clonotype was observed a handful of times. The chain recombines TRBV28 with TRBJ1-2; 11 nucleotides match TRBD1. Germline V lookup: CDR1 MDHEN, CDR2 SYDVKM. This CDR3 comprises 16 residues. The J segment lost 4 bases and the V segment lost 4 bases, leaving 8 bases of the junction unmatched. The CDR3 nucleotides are TGTGCCAGCAGTTCCGGACAGGGGGCTTTTGTCTATGGCTACACCTTC. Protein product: CASSSGQGAFVYGYTF.

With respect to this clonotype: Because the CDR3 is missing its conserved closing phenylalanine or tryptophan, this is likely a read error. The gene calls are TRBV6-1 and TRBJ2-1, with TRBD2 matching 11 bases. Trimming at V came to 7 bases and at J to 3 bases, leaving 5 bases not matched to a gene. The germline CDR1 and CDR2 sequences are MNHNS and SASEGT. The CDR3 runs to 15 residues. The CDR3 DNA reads TGTGCCAGCATTCTGACTAGCGGGATCTACAATGAGCAGTTCCTC. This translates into CASILTSGIYNEQFL.

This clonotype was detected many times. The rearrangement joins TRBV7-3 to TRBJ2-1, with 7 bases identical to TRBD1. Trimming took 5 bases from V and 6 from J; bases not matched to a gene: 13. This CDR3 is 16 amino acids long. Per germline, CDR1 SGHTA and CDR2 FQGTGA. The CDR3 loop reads CASSRTGVPIRNEQFF. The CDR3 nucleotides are TGTGCCAGCAGCCGAACAGGGGTCCCTATTCGCAATGAGCAGTTCTTC.

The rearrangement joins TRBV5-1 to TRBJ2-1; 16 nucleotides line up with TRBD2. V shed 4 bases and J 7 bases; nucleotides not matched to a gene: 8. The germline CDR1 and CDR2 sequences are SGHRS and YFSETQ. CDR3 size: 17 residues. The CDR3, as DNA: TGCGCCAGCAGCGAAGGGACTAGCGGGAGGGCCAGGAATGAGCAGTTCTTC. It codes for CASSEGTSGRARNEQFF.

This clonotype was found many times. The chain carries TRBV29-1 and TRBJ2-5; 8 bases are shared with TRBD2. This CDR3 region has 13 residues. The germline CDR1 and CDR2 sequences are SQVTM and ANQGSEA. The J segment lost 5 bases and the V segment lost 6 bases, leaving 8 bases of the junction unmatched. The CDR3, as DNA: TGCAGCGTAGGGGAAGCGGGAGTGGAGACCCAGTACTTC. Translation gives CSVGEAGVETQYF.

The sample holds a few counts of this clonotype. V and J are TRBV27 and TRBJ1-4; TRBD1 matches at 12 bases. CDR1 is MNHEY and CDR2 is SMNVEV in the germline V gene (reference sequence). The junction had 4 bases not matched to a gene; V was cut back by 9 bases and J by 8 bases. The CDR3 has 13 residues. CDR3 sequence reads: CASWDRGREKLFF. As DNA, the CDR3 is TGTGCCAGTTGGGACAGGGGGCGCGAAAAACTGTTTTTT.

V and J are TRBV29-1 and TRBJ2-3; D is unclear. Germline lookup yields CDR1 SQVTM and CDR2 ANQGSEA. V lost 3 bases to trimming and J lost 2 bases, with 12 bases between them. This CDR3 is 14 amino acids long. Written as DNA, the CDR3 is TGCAGCGTTGATGCGGATAAAAACACAGATACGCAGTATTTT. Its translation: CSVDADKNTDTQYF.

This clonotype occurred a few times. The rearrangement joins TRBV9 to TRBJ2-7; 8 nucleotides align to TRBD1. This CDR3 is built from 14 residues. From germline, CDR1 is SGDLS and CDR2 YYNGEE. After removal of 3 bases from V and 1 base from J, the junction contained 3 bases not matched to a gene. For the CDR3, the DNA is TGTGCCAGCAGCGAGAGGACAGGGTCCTACGAGCAGTACTTC. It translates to CASSERTGSYEQYF.

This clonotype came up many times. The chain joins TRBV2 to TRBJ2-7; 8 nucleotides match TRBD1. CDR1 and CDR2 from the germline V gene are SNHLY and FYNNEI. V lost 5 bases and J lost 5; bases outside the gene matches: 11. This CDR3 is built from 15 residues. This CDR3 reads CASSQDRVYEHEQYF. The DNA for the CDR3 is TGTGCCAGCAGTCAGGACAGGGTGTACGAGCACGAGCAGTACTTC.